This T cell receptor (beta chain) was profiled in a study of type 1 regulatory T cells. Looked up from germline, CDR1 is SNHLY and CDR2 is FYNNEI. Trimming removed 7 bases from V and 2 bases from J, with 15 bases in between. The CDR3 consists of 14 residues. From the reads, TCRdb called clonotypes with MiXCR, one entry per CDR3 protein. The data show around 88,000 distinct CDR3 sequences, with around a third seen just once and 2.2% held by the top ten. This receptor was obtained from a human donor in good health. Sequenced material: CD4+ T cells, either the whole sample or a sorted fraction (not recorded which). This chain links TRBV2 with TRBJ2-7; D is unresolved. CDR3 sequence: CASTEGNSPYEQYF. The CDR3 bases are TGTGCCAGCACCGAAGGTAACAGCCCCTACGAGCAGTACTTC.